This T cell receptor beta chain was identified during a study of shared T cell receptors in the human thymus (dated by TCRdb to the early 2020s). Study-level background: The study examined how self-reactive, shared T-cell receptor alpha chains are generated in the human thymus.

This clone was picked up one time. What this receptor recognizes is not known. It has no much larger one-base neighbor in the sample; base qualities were not kept. The library came from the immunoSEQ multiplex PCR assay. In TCRdb, the immuneACCESS table is reduced to in-frame sequences with V and J assigned. These tables do not hold every clone; where another copy was compared, an unresolved V gene accounts for under half, and the others remain unexplained. This sample lists 500,000 to 550,000 clones; 75% to 85% were detected once. The ten top clones hold more than 0.01% of the sample. CDR1 and CDR2 are read off the germline V gene as SGHTS and YDEGEE. The trim is 4 bases for V and 6 bases for J, with a gap of 16 bases between the germline ends. The CDR3 goes from the cysteine to the phenylalanine over 15 residues. Only the CDR3 DNA stays, 45 bases, in frame from base 1. These data are also associated with another study on human thymus T cells. Drawing on the second study: In Finland, the donors were immunologically healthy infants who were having open corrective cardiac surgery for congenital heart defects. The thymus tissue came from surgical resects taken out during corrective cardiac surgery. Biased V and J gene segment usage appeared to be present in both thymic and peripheral blood repertoires. According to the related research, thymic TCR repertoires were highly overlapping among unrelated individuals. The study used eight infant thymus samples plus four related peripheral blood samples to characterize TCR alpha and beta repertoires. The infant donors were roughly 7 to 250 days old, and the cohort included over 5 males and a couple of females. Thymocytes were released mechanically from tissue and stored at -70 °C as pellets of about 9-32 million cells. A QIAsymphony instrument was used to extract genomic DNA from the frozen cell pellets. TCRB and TCRAD loci were amplified from a standardized quantity of quality-controlled genomic DNA using the immunoSEQ multiplex PCR assay. The amplicons spanned the V(D)J region and were long enough to cover the CDR3 and allow V and J genes to be identified. The commercial immunoSEQ service was used to sequence amplicons on an Illumina platform. Primer bias and sequencing errors were corrected as previously described, and TCRAD and TCRB definitions were based on the IMGT database. Analysis of the repertoires was done with immunoSEQ Analyzer 3.0 and VDJTools and included basic statistics, V/J segment usage, diversity estimates, rarefaction and pairwise overlap. To estimate diversity, the Chao1, ChaoE, Efron-Thisted, Shannon and inverse Simpson indices were applied, and diversity was also estimated on datasets down-sampled to the smallest sample. Repertoire overlap was assessed by strict matching of CDR3 nucleotide sequence, V gene and J gene, and clustering was done by Jaccard-based multidimensional scaling. On average, thymus samples yielded roughly 770,000 unique TCRB clonotypes, whereas blood samples yielded 75,000 to 95,000.

The chain is made from TRBV5-8 and TRBJ1-4, with TRBD1 tentatively as D gene (5 bases match). The sample consisted of thymocytes. This receptor was identified in a boy under two years old with a congenital heart defect. Donor details come from another sample of the same person, matched by shared clones. The nucleotide sequence reads as follows: TGTGCCAGCAGCCCCCTCCGGGGGGGAGATGAAAAACTGTTTTTT. This codes for CASSPLRGGDEKLFF.